Shown below are 2 T cell receptor beta chains from a single sample sequenced in a study of beta chain features in type 1 diabetes. What was sequenced were expressed TCRB transcripts, since all of the isolated RNA had been reverse transcribed. Libraries were prepared by immunoSEQ multiplex PCR; TCRdb keeps only in-frame clonotypes and omits some of them. The repertoire consists of about 260,000 clones, with about 71% occurring once and the leading ten covering around 0.057%. The specimen sequenced was naive CD4+ T cells from blood. The receptors were sampled from a man aged 25-40 years in good health.

As DNA, the CDR3 is TGTGCCAGCAGCGTAGAGGGGGGCCGTTTTAACTATGGCTACACCTTC. Translating it yields CASSVEGGRFNYGYTF. The chain carries TRBV9 and TRBJ1-2; D is perhaps TRBD1 (6 bases). V shed 0 bases and J shed 1 base, with 13 bases lying between them. The CDR3 is 16 residues long. Germline V CDR1 and CDR2: SGDLS, YYNGEE.

The rearrangement links TRBV6-4 to TRBJ2-1; D is undetermined. The CDR3 sequence is 13 residues long. Germline CDR1 is MRHNA and CDR2 is SNTAGT. Trimming stripped 6 bases from V and 4 bases from J, with 10 bases between. The CDR3 sequence: CASSQAVYNEQFF. Here the CDR3 DNA reads TGTGCCAGCAGCCAGGCCGTTTACAATGAGCAGTTCTTC.